Below are 10 T cell receptor beta chains sequenced from a single sample in a study of T-cell reconstitution after alpha-beta-depleted transplantation in children. Unique molecular identifiers were incorporated when the TCRbeta library was constructed. From the PCR reads, TCRdb called clonotypes with MiXCR, one entry per CDR3 protein. The sample contains about 300,000 distinct CDR3 sequences, roughly 9.1% of which appear only once. Sequencing was performed on PBMCs, taken before TCRalphabeta/CD19-depleted stem cell transplant. The receptors shown here come from a boy younger than two with acute myeloid leukemia, due to receive a stem cell transplant.

This clonotype was counted ten times or more. The chain combines TRBV28 with TRBJ1-4; TRBD1 might be the D (6 bases). The CDR3 is 17 amino acids. Germline V gene sequence: CDR1 MDHEN, CDR2 SYDVKM. With 7 bases removed from V and 5 bases from J, the gap between germline ends came to 23 bases. DNA for the CDR3: TGTGCCAGCACCACTATCGGACGGTGGACAGAGAATGAAAAACTGTTTTTT. Translated, it gives CASTTIGRWTENEKLFF.

This clonotype was recorded many times. This chain connects TRBV7-3 to TRBJ2-3; D is perhaps TRBD2 (6 bases). V was clipped by 0 bases and J by 2 bases, with 9 bases between them. The CDR3 length is 15 residues. Germline V gives CDR1 SGHTA, CDR2 FQGTGA. Here the CDR3 reads CASSLTGLITDTQYF. The CDR3, as DNA: TGTGCCAGCAGCTTAACGGGACTGATCACAGATACGCAGTATTTT.

At least ten counts were recorded for this clonotype. This chain connects TRBV27 to TRBJ2-1, with TRBD1 matching over 9 bases. Losses at the gene ends were 4 bases for V and 10 bases for J; bases not matched to a gene: 8. CDR1 and CDR2 from the germline V gene are MNHEY and SMNVEV (reference sequence). The CDR3 has 14 amino acids. As DNA, the CDR3 is TGTGCCAGCAGTTCCGCGGACAGGGGCGGGGAGCAGTTCTTC. This encodes CASSSADRGGEQFF.

The rearrangement links TRBV7-9 to TRBJ2-1; TRBD1 matches 8 bases. In germline, CDR1 is SEHNR, CDR2 FQNEAQ (reference sequence). The CDR3 covers 15 residues. V trimming: 4 bases; J trimming: 8 bases; junction bases outside the gene matches: 10. The CDR3 region has the DNA TGTGCCAGCAGCTCCCCCGGGACAGGTGATGATGAGCAGTTCTTC. Translating gives CASSSPGTGDDEQFF.

As concerns this clonotype: A much larger clone sits a single nucleotide away, making a read error possible. The V and J genes are TRBV9 and TRBJ1-3, with no clear D. The CDR3 runs 16 residues. The germline V gene has CDR1 SGDLS and CDR2 YYNGEE. The V gene lost 0 bases and the J gene lost 0 bases, with 10 bases spanning the gap. CDR3 nucleotide sequence: TGTGCCAGCAGCGTAGAGGCCGGAACCTCTGGAAACACCATATATTTT. It translates to CASSVEAGTSGNTIYF.

The chain is built from TRBV4-3 and TRBJ2-5; no clear D gene. From germline, CDR1 is LGHNA and CDR2 YSLEER. There are 18 residues in the CDR3. V was shortened by 1 base and J by 7 bases, with 25 bases between the two germline ends. The chain's CDR3 is CASSQAPMDRINKGTQYF. The CDR3 DNA reads TGCGCCAGCAGCCAAGCCCCAATGGACCGCATCAATAAAGGGACCCAGTACTTC.

In its sample, this clonotype was seen many times. V is TRBV27 and J is TRBJ2-1; no reliable D call. V was shortened by 7 bases and J by 1 base, with 11 bases between the two germline ends. This CDR3 is 14 amino acids long. Germline CDR1 is MNHEY and CDR2 is SMNVEV (reference sequence). DNA of the CDR3: TGTGCCAGCACCTTTGCCGGGTCCTACAATGAGCAGTTCTTC. Translated, it gives CASTFAGSYNEQFF.

Many counts were recorded for this clonotype. The V and J genes are TRBV7-2 and TRBJ2-2, with TRBD1 as a possible D gene (7 bases). Germline V gene lookup returns CDR1 SGHTA and CDR2 FQGNSA. V lost 7 bases and J 1 base, leaving 13 bases between the germline ends. The length of the CDR3 is 15 residues. The CDR3 coding sequence is TGTGCCAGCACCGCAGGGGGGAGGAACACCGGGGAGCTGTTTTTT. The encoded protein is CASTAGGRNTGELFF.

This clonotype was picked up a small number of times. The CDR3 is CASSLEDSTLYGYTF. CDR3 nucleotides: TGTGCCAGCAGCTTGGAGGACAGCACCCTCTATGGCTACACCTTC. The chain uses TRBV5-5 and TRBJ1-2; the D gene is possibly TRBD1 (6 bases). This CDR3 comprises 15 residues. Germline values: CDR1 SGHKS, CDR2 YYEKEE (reference sequence). V was shortened by 0 bases and J by 4 bases, with 13 bases between the two germline ends.

The table lists this clonotype with a few counts. V usage is TRBV13 and J usage is TRBJ2-7, with D perhaps matching TRBD2 (6 bases). Germline assignment: CDR1 PRHDT and CDR2 FYEKMQ (reference sequence). The CDR3 sequence is 15 residues long. The V and J ends lost 5 bases and 0 bases respectively, with 14 bases between them. CDR3 amino acids: CASSIEPGGSYEQYF. In DNA form, the CDR3 reads TGTGCCAGCAGCATCGAGCCCGGGGGCTCCTACGAGCAGTACTTC.